The rows below give T cell receptor beta chains drawn from one sample of a study of CD8+ T cells in alopecia areata. Measured with immunoSEQ multiplex PCR; TCRdb has only the in-frame clones, and not every one. The sample comprises a few hundred thousand clones, about 60% of which are singletons, and about 0.9% rests with the top ten. Sequencing used CD4+ T cells sorted from blood, obtained around week 53, from a patient treated with tofacitinib. These receptor sequences come from a human donor with alopecia areata. CDR3s include the opening cysteine and the closing phenylalanine or tryptophan. Each record gives: J gene, D gene, clone size, V gene, CDR3 protein, CDR3 DNA. The D gene is left open where the match is weak. The listing skips clone size in some rows; elsewhere it reads once, few, many or a size class.

j_call: TRBJ2-3
d_call: NA
clone_size: few
v_call: TRBV5-1
cdr3_aa: CASSLRGVPTDTQYF
cdr3_nt: TGCGCCAGCAGCTTGCGCGGGGTTCCCACAGATACGCAGTATTTT

j_call: TRBJ1-2
d_call: TRBD1
clone_size: NA
v_call: TRBV23-1
cdr3_aa: CASSQGTGNYGYTF
cdr3_nt: TGCGCCAGCAGTCAAGGGACAGGGAACTATGGCTACACCTTC

j_call: TRBJ2-5
d_call: NA
clone_size: few
v_call: TRBV7-2
cdr3_aa: CASGRRDGETQYF
cdr3_nt: TGTGCCAGCGGTCGGAGAGACGGGGAGACCCAGTACTTC

j_call: TRBJ2-5
d_call: TRBD2
clone_size: NA
v_call: TRBV5-4
cdr3_aa: CASSAAASGGGETQYF
cdr3_nt: TGTGCCAGCAGCGCAGCCGCGAGCGGGGGTGGGGAGACCCAGTACTTC

j_call: TRBJ2-5
d_call: NA
clone_size: NA
v_call: TRBV19
cdr3_aa: CASRALAGVETQYF
cdr3_nt: TGTGCCAGTAGAGCCCTGGCAGGGGTGGAGACCCAGTACTTC

j_call: TRBJ2-1
d_call: TRBD2
clone_size: many
v_call: TRBV6-1
cdr3_aa: CASSLTSGGNNEQFF
cdr3_nt: TGTGCCAGCAGTCTGACTAGCGGGGGAAACAATGAGCAGTTCTTC

j_call: TRBJ1-2
d_call: NA
clone_size: few
v_call: TRBV2
cdr3_aa: CASSEGQTYGYTF
cdr3_nt: TGTGCCAGCAGTGAGGGGCAGACATATGGCTACACCTTC

j_call: TRBJ2-1
d_call: TRBD2
clone_size: few
v_call: TRBV12-5
cdr3_aa: CASGFQGLAGGTPYNEQFF
cdr3_nt: TGTGCTAGTGGTTTTCAGGGGCTAGCGGGGGGAACACCCTACAATGAGCAGTTCTTC

j_call: TRBJ1-2
d_call: NA
clone_size: NA
v_call: TRBV7-2
cdr3_aa: CASSLAQGRGYGYTF
cdr3_nt: TGTGCCAGCAGCTTAGCCCAGGGACGAGGCTATGGCTACACCTTC

j_call: TRBJ2-7
d_call: NA
clone_size: NA
v_call: TRBV29-1
cdr3_aa: CSVSTGYEQYF
cdr3_nt: TGCAGCGTTTCTACAGGTTACGAGCAGTACTTC

j_call: TRBJ2-5
d_call: NA
clone_size: NA
v_call: TRBV9
cdr3_aa: CASSVSPAETQYF
cdr3_nt: TGTGCCAGCAGCGTGTCCCCGGCCGAGACCCAGTACTTC

j_call: TRBJ1-1
d_call: NA
clone_size: NA
v_call: TRBV29-1
cdr3_aa: CSVALFRTDNEAFF
cdr3_nt: TGCAGCGTAGCCCTCTTTCGGACAGACAATGAAGCTTTCTTT

j_call: TRBJ2-3
d_call: TRBD2
clone_size: NA
v_call: TRBV30
cdr3_aa: CACTWTPLAGGRNTQYF
cdr3_nt: TGTGCCTGCACCTGGACCCCCCTAGCGGGGGGTAGGAATACGCAGTATTTT

j_call: TRBJ1-1
d_call: TRBD1
clone_size: NA
v_call: TRBV29-1
cdr3_aa: CSVLGQTNTEAFF
cdr3_nt: TGCAGCGTCCTGGGACAGACGAACACTGAAGCTTTCTTT

j_call: TRBJ2-4
d_call: TRBD1
clone_size: few
v_call: TRBV29-1
cdr3_aa: CSVEGQGAKNIQYF
cdr3_nt: TGCAGCGTTGAAGGACAGGGGGCGAAAAACATTCAGTACTTC

j_call: TRBJ2-4
d_call: NA
clone_size: few
v_call: TRBV5-1
cdr3_aa: CASSLSGAGQNIQYF
cdr3_nt: TGCGCCAGCAGCTTGAGTGGGGCAGGGCAAAACATTCAGTACTTC

j_call: TRBJ1-1
d_call: NA
clone_size: NA
v_call: TRBV29-1
cdr3_aa: CSVAPDTSGTEAFF
cdr3_nt: TGCAGCGTGGCCCCTGACACATCCGGAACTGAAGCTTTCTTT

j_call: TRBJ1-1
d_call: NA
clone_size: NA
v_call: TRBV5-4
cdr3_aa: CASSPNRATEAFF
cdr3_nt: TGTGCCAGCTCCCCGAATAGGGCCACTGAAGCTTTCTTT

j_call: TRBJ1-5
d_call: NA
clone_size: NA
v_call: TRBV6-5
cdr3_aa: CASRAGISNQPQHF
cdr3_nt: TGTGCCAGCAGGGCCGGGATTAGCAATCAGCCCCAGCATTTT

j_call: TRBJ1-1
d_call: TRBD1
clone_size: NA
v_call: TRBV30
cdr3_aa: CAWSPQGVGTEAFF
cdr3_nt: TGTGCCTGGAGTCCCCAGGGGGTCGGGACTGAAGCTTTCTTT

j_call: TRBJ1-2
d_call: NA
clone_size: NA
v_call: TRBV7-9
cdr3_aa: CASSPLVQFNGYTF
cdr3_nt: TGTGCCAGCAGCCCTTTGGTGCAGTTTAATGGCTACACCTTC

j_call: TRBJ2-3
d_call: NA
clone_size: NA
v_call: TRBV7-9
cdr3_aa: CASSLEGLTDTQYF
cdr3_nt: TGTGCCAGCAGCTTAGAAGGCCTCACAGATACGCAGTATTTT

j_call: TRBJ1-2
d_call: NA
clone_size: NA
v_call: TRBV4-3
cdr3_aa: CASSQGTGRTVYGYTF
cdr3_nt: TGCGCCAGCAGCCAAGGTACGGGCCGGACGGTCTATGGCTACACCTTC

j_call: TRBJ2-3
d_call: NA
clone_size: few
v_call: TRBV5-1
cdr3_aa: CASSLGSVGTDTQYF
cdr3_nt: TGCGCCAGCAGCTTGGGCTCCGTTGGCACAGATACGCAGTATTTT

j_call: TRBJ2-7
d_call: TRBD1
clone_size: NA
v_call: TRBV30
cdr3_aa: CAWSRRGSSYEQYF
cdr3_nt: TGTGCCTGGAGTCGCAGGGGGAGCTCCTACGAGCAGTACTTC

j_call: TRBJ2-5
d_call: NA
clone_size: NA
v_call: TRBV7-3
cdr3_aa: CASSLGGRHQETQYF
cdr3_nt: TGTGCCAGCAGCTTAGGAGGCAGGCACCAAGAGACCCAGTACTTC

j_call: TRBJ2-6
d_call: NA
clone_size: few
v_call: TRBV5-1
cdr3_aa: CASSLVARTSGANVLTF
cdr3_nt: TGCGCCAGCAGCTTGGTAGCGCGAACCTCTGGGGCCAACGTCCTGACTTTC